Presented here are 19 T cell receptor beta chains from one specimen sequenced in a study of blood T cell repertoires in COVID-19. The protocol was immunoSEQ multiplex PCR, while the TCRdb copy is restricted to in-frame clones and leaves out a portion. The table records around 70,000 clones, about nine tenths of them present only once. Material for sequencing was peripheral blood. Every receptor here comes from a woman of 80 years or more with active or convalescent COVID-19.

This rearrangement joins TRBV2 to TRBJ2-3; no clear D. The length of the CDR3 is 11 residues. CDR1 and CDR2 (germline): SNHLY, FYNNEI. The ends were cut back, 6 bases at V and 2 bases at J, with 3 bases in the middle. The chain's CDR3 is CASRLTDTQYF. Here the CDR3 DNA reads TGTGCCAGCAGACTCACAGATACGCAGTATTTT.

This chain uses TRBV9 with TRBJ2-5; D is possibly TRBD2 (6 bases). From germline, CDR1 is SGDLS and CDR2 YYNGEE. The CDR3 loop spans 13 amino acids. V shed 5 bases and J shed 5 bases, with 13 bases lying between them. CDR3 in DNA: TGTGCCAGCAGTCCCCGACTAGGTGAGACCCAGTACTTC. Amino acids: CASSPRLGETQYF.

This chain uses TRBV4-1 with TRBJ1-2, with D maybe TRBD1 (6 bases). Germline CDR1 and CDR2: MGHRA and YSYEKL. The CDR3 has 15 amino acids. The V and J ends lost 1 base and 4 bases respectively, with 13 bases between them. Here the CDR3 reads CASSQVGGSSYGYTF. For the CDR3, the DNA is TGCGCCAGCAGCCAAGTAGGGGGATCCTCCTATGGCTACACCTTC.

The gene calls are TRBV11-2 and TRBJ2-7; the D gene is possibly TRBD2 (5 bases). Per germline, CDR1 SGHAT and CDR2 FQNNGV. V dropped 6 bases and J dropped 1 base, with 13 bases sitting between them. There are 14 residues in the CDR3. CDR3 amino acids: CASSQLDTSYEQYF. CDR3 in DNA: TGTGCCAGCAGTCAACTAGACACTTCCTACGAGCAGTACTTC. Using reference TRBV11-2 and TRBJ2-7 for the parts outside the CDR3, the full variable domain is EAGVAQSPRYKIIEKRQSVAFWCNPISGHATLYWYQQILGQGPKLLIQFQNNGVVDDSQLPKDRFSAERLKGVDSTLKIQPAKLEDSAVYLCASSQLDTSYEQYFGPGTRLTVT.

This clone is labeled as medium-sized. The CDR3 nucleotides read TGTGCCAGTAGTATGGATAGCGGGGGGGCTTACGAGCAGTACTTC. Amino acid sequence: CASSMDSGGAYEQYF. The chain carries TRBV19 and TRBJ2-7; 11 bases agree with TRBD2. CDR1 and CDR2 from the germline V gene are LNHDA and SQIVND (reference sequence). With V trimmed by 3 bases and J by 4 bases, 5 bases remained unmatched. This CDR3 has 15 residues.

The CDR3 sequence: CASTAGALNTEAFF. Written as DNA, the CDR3 is TGTGCCAGCACCGCAGGGGCTCTGAACACTGAAGCTTTCTTT. J is TRBJ1-1 and V is TRBV7-9; D is perhaps TRBD1 (6 bases). This CDR3 has 14 residues. V dropped 7 bases and J dropped 0 bases, with 12 bases sitting between them. The germline gives CDR1 SEHNR, CDR2 FQNEAQ (reference sequence).

The J gene is TRBJ2-5, the V gene TRBV4-1; 9 nucleotides align to TRBD2. V dropped 0 bases and J dropped 3; count of bases not matched to a gene: 8. CDR3 size: 17 residues. Per the germline V gene, CDR1 is MGHRA and CDR2 is YSYEKL. The CDR3 loop is CASSQEPRLAGKETQYF. CDR3 bases: TGCGCCAGCAGCCAAGAACCCCGGCTAGCGGGGAAAGAGACCCAGTACTTC.

The chain recombines TRBV29-1 with TRBJ2-7; 8 positions match TRBD2. Germline CDR1 is SQVTM and CDR2 is ANQGSEA. Unmatched junction bases numbered 8, after V lost 6 bases and J lost 4 bases. The CDR3 consists of 13 residues. CDR3 protein: CSVVSGEIYEQYF. CDR3 nucleotide sequence: TGCAGCGTCGTTAGCGGGGAGATATACGAGCAGTACTTC.

This chain joins TRBV5-1 and TRBJ1-1; TRBD1 matches at 8 bases. With 5 bases clipped from V and 3 bases from J, the junction kept 9 bases outside the gene matches. This CDR3 spans 15 amino acids. CDR1 SGHRS and CDR2 YFSETQ come from the germline V gene. DNA of the CDR3: TGCGCCAGCAGGGAAGCAGGGGGCGGGTACACTGAAGCTTTCTTT. It codes for CASREAGGGYTEAFF.

The chain recombines TRBV4-1 with TRBJ2-1; TRBD2 matches at 8 bases. V shed 0 bases and J 9 bases; nucleotides not matched to a gene: 7. CDR1 is MGHRA and CDR2 is YSYEKL in the germline V gene. This CDR3 is built from 15 residues. The CDR3 loop reads CASSQDDGGAFEQFF. The CDR3, as DNA: TGCGCCAGCAGCCAAGATGACGGGGGGGCCTTTGAGCAGTTCTTC.

The J gene is TRBJ1-5, the V gene TRBV6-5; D gene unclear. Per the germline V gene, CDR1 is MNHEY and CDR2 is SVGAGI. This CDR3 spans 12 amino acids. V lost 8 bases, J lost 3 bases, and 8 bases lay in between. CDR3 region: CASPTYNQPQHF. In DNA form, the CDR3 reads TGTGCCAGCCCCACATACAATCAGCCCCAGCATTTT.

The chain carries TRBV29-1 and TRBJ2-2; 7 bases fit TRBD2. The CDR3 extends over 14 amino acids. The V and J ends lost 7 bases and 2 bases, in that order; junction bases with no gene match: 7. Germline values: CDR1 SQVTM, CDR2 ANQGSEA. The CDR3: CSAWERGNTGELFF. As DNA, the CDR3 is TGCAGCGCCTGGGAGCGGGGAAACACCGGGGAGCTGTTTTTT.

The J gene is TRBJ1-2, the V gene TRBV15; a possible D gene is TRBD1 (5 bases). The germline V and J ends were trimmed by 1 base and 4 bases, with 19 bases remaining between them. Looked up from germline, CDR1 is LNHNV and CDR2 is YYDKDF (reference sequence). This CDR3 contains 17 residues. As DNA, the CDR3 is TGTGCCACCAGCAGAGGCGGGACCCAGAACCGAGTCTATGGCTACACCTTC. This codes for CATSRGGTQNRVYGYTF.

The DNA of the CDR3 is TGTGCCAGCAGAGATATGGGGGGTAATGAAGCTTTCTTT. Its protein is CASRDMGGNEAFF. The chain joins TRBV6-5 to TRBJ1-1; TRBD1 is a possible D gene (5 bases). Germline V lookup: CDR1 MNHEY, CDR2 SVGAGI. The CDR3 is made up of 13 amino acids. Trimming removed 6 bases at V and 7 bases at J, with 15 bases between.

The rearrangement links TRBV3-1 (or the pseudogene TRBV3-2) to TRBJ1-6, with D maybe TRBD1 (6 bases). The V end lost 6 bases, the J end lost 10 bases, and 13 bases lay between the germline ends. The V gene's germline CDR1 is LGHDT and CDR2 YNNKEL (reference sequence). This CDR3 is 13 amino acids long. The chain's CDR3 is CASSPTGNSPLHF. For the CDR3, the DNA is TGTGCCAGCAGTCCAACAGGGAACTCACCCCTCCACTTT.

The genes are TRBV5-1 and TRBJ2-1, with D possibly being TRBD1 (5 bases). Per the germline V gene, CDR1 is SGHRS and CDR2 is YFSETQ. Deletions cut 2 bases from V and 3 bases from J, with 9 bases between. The CDR3 covers 14 residues. The CDR3 region is CASSLQALYNEQFF. The CDR3 DNA reads TGCGCCAGCAGCTTACAGGCCCTCTACAATGAGCAGTTCTTC.

The chain links TRBV19 to TRBJ2-3, with 8 bases lining up with TRBD2. After removal of 5 bases from V and 3 bases from J, the junction contained 7 bases not matched to a gene. The CDR3 has 15 residues. Germline assignment: CDR1 LNHDA and CDR2 SQIVND (reference sequence). In nucleotides, the CDR3 is TGTGCCAGTAGTCTTGTCGGGGGGGGGACAGATACGCAGTATTTT. It encodes CASSLVGGGTDTQYF. The entire variable domain, with the rest obtained from reference TRBV19 and TRBJ2-3, is as follows: DGGITQSPKYLFRKEGQNVTLSCEQNLNHDAMYWYRQDPGQGLRLIYYSQIVNDFQKGDIAEGYSVSREKKESFPLTVTSAQKNPTAFYLCASSLVGGGTDTQYFGPGTRLTVL.

The chain recombines TRBV5-1 with TRBJ2-3, with 9 bases lining up with TRBD1. Germline CDR1 reads SGHRS; CDR2 reads YFSETQ. The CDR3 extends over 16 amino acids. J was trimmed by 2 bases and V by 2 bases; bases with no gene match: 6. CDR3 DNA sequence: TGCGCCAGCAGCTTACATGACAGGGGGAACACAGATACGCAGTATTTT. It specifies CASSLHDRGNTDTQYF.

The J gene is TRBJ2-1, the V gene TRBV10-3; 8 bases line up with TRBD2. V lost 3 bases and J lost 5; bases outside the gene matches: 6. Germline V gene data show CDR1 as ENHRY and CDR2 as SYGVKD. This CDR3 contains 15 residues. Written as DNA, the CDR3 is TGTGCCATCAGTGACCCAGCGGGGGATCACAATGAGCAGTTCTTC. It codes for CAISDPAGDHNEQFF.